Listed below are T cell receptor beta chains from one sample, sequenced in a study of T cells in Graves' hyperthyroidism and ophthalmopathy. MiXCR was run by TCRdb on the multiplex PCR reads, yielding one entry per CDR3 protein. The table lists approximately 640,000 distinct CDR3 sequences, 45% of them singletons, with approximately 6.8% in the top ten. The source material was peripheral blood or thyroid tissue (not recorded which). All receptors come from an adult man with Graves' disease, either hyperthyroidism or ophthalmopathy (not recorded which). Each CDR3 is given with its conserved first and last residue. A D gene is named only where the DNA matches it firmly. Clone sizes are given selectively: once, few, many, or a class where the clone is expanded.

.,TRBJ1-4,.,TRBV10-3,TGTGCCATCAGTGTTTCAGGGCGTGAAAAACTGTTTTTT,CAISVSGREKLFF
many,TRBJ1-3,.,TRBV7-2,TGTGCCAGCAGCTTAGGGCCAGGACACTCTGGAAACACCATATATTTT,CASSLGPGHSGNTIYF
.,TRBJ2-1,TRBD2,TRBV24-1,TGTGCCACCAGTGGTGTAGCGGGAAGGGGCGACAATGAGCAGTTCTTC,CATSGVAGRGDNEQFF
.,TRBJ1-4,.,TRBV24-1,TGTGCCACCAGTGATTTGACGGGCAAACTGTTTTTT,CATSDLTGKLFF
few,TRBJ1-2,TRBD1,TRBV7-2,TGTGCCAGCAGAACACAGGGGCCGAACTATGGCTACACCTTC,CASRTQGPNYGYTF
.,TRBJ2-7,.,TRBV7-9,TGTGCCAGCAGCTTAAGCTCCAGGGGTACAGGTTCCTACGAGCAGTACTTC,CASSLSSRGTGSYEQYF
.,TRBJ1-4,TRBD1,TRBV7-2,TGTGCCAGCAGCACTCATCCGGCAGGGACAGTTTCTAATGAAAAACTGTTTTTT,CASSTHPAGTVSNEKLFF
.,TRBJ1-1,.,TRBV10-3,TGTGCCATCAGGGAAGGGGACACTGAAGCTTTCTTT,CAIREGDTEAFF
.,TRBJ2-1,TRBD2,TRBV7-8,TGTGCCAGCAGTCCCGGGACTAGCGTTGGCGAGCAGTTCTTC,CASSPGTSVGEQFF
.,TRBJ1-5,.,TRBV7-9,TGTGCCAGCAGCCAAGACCCCCCCGGGAAGAGGCAGCCCCAGCATTTT,CASSQDPPGKRQPQHF
.,TRBJ1-2,TRBD1,TRBV6-1,TGTGCCAGCAGTCAAACTGTCCAGGGGGCCTATGGCTACACCTTC,CASSQTVQGAYGYTF
.,TRBJ1-1,.,TRBV10-2,TGCACCAGCAGAGGGTATGGGGGCACTGAAGCTTTCTTT,CTSRGYGGTEAFF
few,TRBJ2-5,TRBD2,TRBV11-1,TGTGCCAGCAGCTTAGGGGCTAGCGGGAGTAGGGAGACCCAGTACTTC,CASSLGASGSRETQYF
.,TRBJ2-7,TRBD1,TRBV7-2,TGTGCCAGCAGCATCCGACAGGGACCCTACGAGCAGTACTTC,CASSIRQGPYEQYF
few,TRBJ2-7,.,TRBV11-2,TGTGCCAGCAGCTCGCCGACTAGTGGCGAGCAGTACTTC,CASSSPTSGEQYF
.,TRBJ1-3,.,TRBV6-1,TGTGCCAGCAGTGAAGGCAATGGGAACACCATATATTTT,CASSEGNGNTIYF
.,TRBJ1-1,.,TRBV12-5,TGTGCCAGCGGACCGACTGGGAACACTGAAGCTTTCTTT,CASGPTGNTEAFF
.,TRBJ1-2,TRBD1,TRBV10-3,TGTGCCATCAGGAAGGTGGGGACAGGGGGCTACACCTTC,CAIRKVGTGGYTF
.,TRBJ1-1,TRBD1,TRBV29-1,TGCAGCGTTGAAGATCAGGGACAGGGGGTCCGAGCTTTCTTT,CSVEDQGQGVRAFF
few,TRBJ1-5,.,TRBV25-1,TGTGCCAGCAGTTACTCTAACGCAGGGAGTCAGCCCCAGCATTTT,CASSYSNAGSQPQHF
.,TRBJ1-3,TRBD1,TRBV29-1,TGCAGCGTTGTAGGGGGCCCAGGGTTTGGAAACACCATATATTTT,CSVVGGPGFGNTIYF
.,TRBJ2-2,TRBD1,TRBV7-9,TGTGCCAGCAGCTCACGCGGGACAGGGGGCCCCACCGGGGAGCTGTTTTTT,CASSSRGTGGPTGELFF
once,TRBJ1-6,.,TRBV25-1,TGTGCCGGCAGGCAGGCAGGGACCAATTCACCCCTCCACTTT,CAGRQAGTNSPLHF
.,TRBJ1-4,TRBD1,TRBV9,TGTGCCAGCAGCTGGGACAGTGTTCATGAAAAACTGTTTTTT,CASSWDSVHEKLFF
many,TRBJ1-1,.,TRBV19,TGTGCCAGTAGTATCGGACCGATGAACACTGAAGCTTTCTTT,CASSIGPMNTEAFF
many,TRBJ1-2,TRBD1,TRBV29-1,TGCAGCGTTGAAGCTCAGGGGGCGGATGGCTACACCTTC,CSVEAQGADGYTF
.,TRBJ2-7,TRBD1,TRBV29-1,TGCAGCGTTGACTGGACAGGGGGCGAGCAGTACTTC,CSVDWTGGEQYF
.,TRBJ2-7,TRBD2,TRBV6-8,TGTGCCAGCAGTTCAGGGACTAGGGGCTACGAGCAGTACTTC,CASSSGTRGYEQYF
.,TRBJ1-2,.,TRBV25-1,TGTGCCAGCAGCGGATCTCCGGACAGCGCAGAGTATGGCTACACCTTC,CASSGSPDSAEYGYTF
.,TRBJ1-5,.,TRBV2,TGTGCCAGCAGTTATGGGCTTGGGAAGCCCCAGCATTTT,CASSYGLGKPQHF
.,TRBJ1-2,.,TRBV10-3,TGTGCCATCAGTGTGTCGTTTGCAGATCTAAACTATGGCTACACCTTC,CAISVSFADLNYGYTF
many,TRBJ2-5,.,TRBV7-8,TGTGCCAGCAGCTTATTTTCGGCCACGGGGACTGTAGGGACCCAGTACTTC,CASSLFSATGTVGTQYF